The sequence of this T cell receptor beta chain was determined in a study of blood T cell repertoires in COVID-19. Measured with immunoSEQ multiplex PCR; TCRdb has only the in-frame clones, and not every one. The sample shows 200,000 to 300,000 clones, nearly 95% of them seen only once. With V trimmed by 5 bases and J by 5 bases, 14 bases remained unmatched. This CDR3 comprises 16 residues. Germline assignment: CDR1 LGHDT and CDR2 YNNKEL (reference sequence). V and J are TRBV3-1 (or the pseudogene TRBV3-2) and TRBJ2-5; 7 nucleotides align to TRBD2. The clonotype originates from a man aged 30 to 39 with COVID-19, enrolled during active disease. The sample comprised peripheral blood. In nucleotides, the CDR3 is TGTGCCAGCAGCGGCCGGGCTAGCGGATTGGTGGAGACCCAGTACTTC. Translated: CASSGRASGLVETQYF.